One and the same sample provided the 5 T cell receptor beta chains below, sequenced in a study of T cells in Graves' hyperthyroidism and ophthalmopathy. TCR beta CDR3 region amplification was performed from RNA transcripts. HTBI primers were employed in a first-round RT-PCR of the TCR CDR3. TCRdb used MiXCR to reprocess the multiplex PCR reads, holding one entry per CDR3 protein. The sample has roughly 400,000 distinct CDR3 sequences, around 16% seen once; the top ten hold 25% to 35%. Sequences were obtained from blood. The receptors originated from a woman aged 18-29 years with Graves' hyperthyroidism that later progressed to Graves' ophthalmopathy.

A word on this clonotype: The junction and the germline gene differ at one end; a read error may be behind it. The V call is TRBV30, the J call TRBJ1-5; unclear D gene. The CDR3 consists of 12 residues. CDR1 is GTSNPN, CDR2 SVGIG, per germline (reference sequence). In DNA form, the CDR3 reads TGTGCCTGGAGTGGAGGGTCCGGGCCCGAGCATTTT. This encodes CAWSGGSGPEHF.

This clonotype came up many times. The chain has TRBV2 and TRBJ2-5; weak D call: TRBD1 (5 bases). Germline loops: CDR1 SNHLY, CDR2 FYNNEI. Trimming took 4 bases from V and 0 from J, leaving 21 bases between them. The CDR3 totals 18 residues. For the CDR3, the DNA is TGTGCCAGCAGTGGGGGCCCTGAGGCGGAAGTGTACCAAGAGACCCAGTACTTC. Translated: CASSGGPEAEVYQETQYF.

There are many counts of this clonotype. V and J are TRBV7-2 and TRBJ2-3; unclear D gene. Looked up from germline, CDR1 is SGHTA and CDR2 is FQGNSA. This CDR3 comprises 14 residues. The V gene lost 2 bases and the J gene lost 1 base, with 7 bases spanning the gap. In DNA form, the CDR3 reads TGTGCCAGCAGCTTATCCGTGGGCACAGATACGCAGTATTTT. Translating it yields CASSLSVGTDTQYF.

There are many counts of this clonotype. The chain employs TRBV28 and TRBJ2-5; the match to TRBD2 covers 10 bases. The V segment lost 2 bases and the J segment 5 bases; nucleotides outside the gene matches: 8. CDR3 length: 16 amino acids. Germline V lookup: CDR1 MDHEN, CDR2 SYDVKM. The CDR3 here is CASSLGLAGVYETQYF. The CDR3 region has the DNA TGTGCCAGCAGTTTAGGTCTAGCGGGAGTGTATGAGACCCAGTACTTC. Using reference TRBV28 and TRBJ2-5 for the parts outside the CDR3, the full variable domain is DVKVTQSSRYLVKRTGEKVFLECVQDMDHENMFWYRQDPGLGLRLIYFSYDVKMKEKGDIPEGYSVSREKKERFSLILESASTNQTSMYLCASSLGLAGVYETQYFGPGTRLLVL.

With respect to this clonotype: Its ends do not fully match the called genes, so a read error is possible. V gene TRBV28 combines with J gene TRBJ2-1; 7 bases are a match to TRBD2. The CDR3 consists of 19 residues. The germline V gene has CDR1 MDHEN and CDR2 SYDVKM. This CDR3 is CASSLHERETPFIYNGQFF. CDR3 nucleotides: TGTGCCAGCAGTTTACACGAGCGGGAAACACCGTTCATCTACAATGGGCAGTTCTTC.